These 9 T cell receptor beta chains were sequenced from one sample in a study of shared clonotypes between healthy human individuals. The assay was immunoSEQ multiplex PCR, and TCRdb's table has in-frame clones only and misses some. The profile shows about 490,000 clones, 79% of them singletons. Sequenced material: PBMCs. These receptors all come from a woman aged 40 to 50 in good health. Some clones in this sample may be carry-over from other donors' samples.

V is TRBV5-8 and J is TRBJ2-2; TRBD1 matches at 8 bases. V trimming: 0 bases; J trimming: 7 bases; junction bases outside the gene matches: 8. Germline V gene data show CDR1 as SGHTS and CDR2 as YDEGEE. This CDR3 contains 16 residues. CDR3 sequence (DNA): TGTGCCAGCAGCTTGGCGGGGACAGGCTCTGGCGGGGAGCTGTTTTTT. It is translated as CASSLAGTGSGGELFF.

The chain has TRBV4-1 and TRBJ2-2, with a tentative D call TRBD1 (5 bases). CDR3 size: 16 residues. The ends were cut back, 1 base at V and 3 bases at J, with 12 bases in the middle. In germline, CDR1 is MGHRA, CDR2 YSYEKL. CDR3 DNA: TGCGCCAGCAGCCAAGTAGGTAGGGGTGACACCGGGGAGCTGTTTTTT. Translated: CASSQVGRGDTGELFF.

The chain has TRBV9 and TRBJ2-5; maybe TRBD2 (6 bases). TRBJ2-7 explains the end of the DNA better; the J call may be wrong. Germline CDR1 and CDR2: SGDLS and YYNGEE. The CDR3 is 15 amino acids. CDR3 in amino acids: CASSPSAGPTYEQYF. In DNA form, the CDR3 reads TGTGCCAGCAGCCCTTCAGCGGGCCCAACCTACGAGCAGTACTTC.

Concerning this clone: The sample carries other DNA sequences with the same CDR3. CDR3 sequence: CASSLAGPQETQYF. The CDR3 DNA reads as TGCGCCAGCAGCTTAGCGGGACCACAAGAGACCCAGTACTTC. The V gene is TRBV5-1, the J gene TRBJ2-5, with 7 positions matching TRBD2. Looked up from germline, CDR1 is SGHRS and CDR2 is YFSETQ. The trim removed 2 bases at V and 2 bases at J, leaving 3 bases unmatched. This CDR3 comprises 14 residues.

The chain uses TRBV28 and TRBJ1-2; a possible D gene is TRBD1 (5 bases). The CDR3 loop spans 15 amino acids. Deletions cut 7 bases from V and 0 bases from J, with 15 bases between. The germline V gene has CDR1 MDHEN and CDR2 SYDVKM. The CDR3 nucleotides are TGTGCCAGCACCCGGACAAGTACTTCTAACTATGGCTACACCTTC. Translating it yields CASTRTSTSNYGYTF.

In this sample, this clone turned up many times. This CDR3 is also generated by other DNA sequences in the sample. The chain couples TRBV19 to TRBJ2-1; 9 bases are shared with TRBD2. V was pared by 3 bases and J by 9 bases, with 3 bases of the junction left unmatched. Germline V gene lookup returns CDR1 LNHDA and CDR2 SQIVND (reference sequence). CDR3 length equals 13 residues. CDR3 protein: CASSIWTSVEQFF. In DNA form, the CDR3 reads TGTGCCAGTAGTATTTGGACTAGCGTTGAGCAGTTCTTC.

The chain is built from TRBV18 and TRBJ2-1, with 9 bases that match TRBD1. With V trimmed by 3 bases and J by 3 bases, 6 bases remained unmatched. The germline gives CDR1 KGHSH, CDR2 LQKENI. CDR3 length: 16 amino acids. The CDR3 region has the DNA TGTGCCAGCTCACCTACCGGGACAGGGAGCTACAATGAGCAGTTCTTC. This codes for CASSPTGTGSYNEQFF.

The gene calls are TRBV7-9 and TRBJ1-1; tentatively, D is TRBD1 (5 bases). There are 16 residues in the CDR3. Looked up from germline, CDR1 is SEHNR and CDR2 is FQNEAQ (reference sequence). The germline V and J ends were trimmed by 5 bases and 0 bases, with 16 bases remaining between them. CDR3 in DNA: TGTGCCAGCAGCCCCAGATCGTCAGGGATGAACACTGAAGCTTTCTTT. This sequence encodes CASSPRSSGMNTEAFF. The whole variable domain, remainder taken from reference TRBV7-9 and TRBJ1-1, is DTGVSQNPRHKITKRGQNVTFRCDPISEHNRLYWYRQTLGQGPEFLTYFQNEAQLEKSRLLSDRFSAERPKGSFSTLEIQRTEQGDSAMYLCASSPRSSGMNTEAFFGQGTRLTVV.

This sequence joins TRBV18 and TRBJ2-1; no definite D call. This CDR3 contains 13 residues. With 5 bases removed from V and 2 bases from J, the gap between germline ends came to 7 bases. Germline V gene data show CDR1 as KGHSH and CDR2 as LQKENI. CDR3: CASSIEAYNEQFF. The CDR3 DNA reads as TGTGCCAGCTCAATTGAGGCCTACAATGAGCAGTTCTTC. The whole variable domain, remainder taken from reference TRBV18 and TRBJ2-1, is NAGVMQNPRHLVRRRGQEARLRCSPMKGHSHVYWYRQLPEEGLKFMVYLQKENIIDESGMPKERFSAEFPKEGPSILRIQQVVRGDSAAYFCASSIEAYNEQFFGPGTRLTVL.